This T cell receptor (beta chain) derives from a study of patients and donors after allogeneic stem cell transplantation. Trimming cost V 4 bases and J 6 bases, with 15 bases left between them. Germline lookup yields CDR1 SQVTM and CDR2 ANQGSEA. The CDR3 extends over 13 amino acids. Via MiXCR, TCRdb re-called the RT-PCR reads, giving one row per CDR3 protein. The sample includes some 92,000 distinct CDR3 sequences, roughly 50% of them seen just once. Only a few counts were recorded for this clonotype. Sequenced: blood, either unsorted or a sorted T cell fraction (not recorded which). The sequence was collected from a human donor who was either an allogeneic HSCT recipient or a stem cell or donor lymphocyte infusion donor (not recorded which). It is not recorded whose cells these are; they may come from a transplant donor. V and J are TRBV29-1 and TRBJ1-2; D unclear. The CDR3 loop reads CSVAGSFQHGYTF. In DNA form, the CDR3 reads TGCAGCGTTGCCGGGAGTTTCCAACATGGCTACACCTTC.